A single sample is the source of the 18 T cell receptor beta chains below, sequenced in a study of cytomegalovirus exposure and HLA in healthy donors. With 60 Vbeta and 13 Jbeta primers, the PCR was carried out. Only in-frame clones appear in the TCRdb table, and some are missing; sequencing was by immunoSEQ multiplex PCR. The sample shows some 150,000 clones, about 80% of them seen only once. The sequenced sample was PBMCs. Every receptor here comes from a woman aged 45-65 years in good health and CMV-seronegative.

The chain employs TRBV19 and TRBJ1-5, with 8 bases lining up with TRBD1. V lost 4 bases and J lost 6; bases outside the gene matches: 11. The germline V gene has CDR1 LNHDA and CDR2 SQIVND (reference sequence). The CDR3 covers 16 residues. CDR3 region: CASSKSRQGYSQPQHF. CDR3 coding DNA: TGTGCCAGTAGTAAGAGCCGACAGGGGTATAGTCAGCCCCAGCATTTT.

The chain employs TRBV7-2 and TRBJ2-4; 14 bases are a match to TRBD2. V shed 1 base, J shed 0 bases, and the junction held 5 bases outside the gene matches. The CDR3 extends over 19 amino acids. Germline V gene data show CDR1 as SGHTA and CDR2 as FQGNSA. CDR3 nucleotides: TGTGCCAGCAGCTTAGGACTAGCGGGAGGGCCTGGAGCCAAAAACATTCAGTACTTC. Protein product: CASSLGLAGGPGAKNIQYF.

The gene calls are TRBV9 and TRBJ2-1, with unresolved D. The CDR3 has 16 amino acids. Germline CDR1 reads SGDLS; CDR2 reads YYNGEE. Trimming took 0 bases from V and 2 from J, leaving 12 bases between them. The CDR3 here is CASSVELLSTYNEQFF. The CDR3 DNA is TGTGCCAGCAGCGTAGAGTTACTGAGCACCTACAATGAGCAGTTCTTC.

CDR3 protein: CASNLQGTTSYEQYF. The DNA for the CDR3 is TGTGCCAGCAACCTACAGGGAACTACCTCCTACGAGCAGTACTTC. The chain couples TRBV7-2 to TRBJ2-7, with D possibly being TRBD1 (6 bases). The V end lost 7 bases, the J end lost 0 bases, and 16 bases lay between the germline ends. This CDR3 has 15 residues. CDR1 is SGHTA and CDR2 is FQGNSA in the germline V gene.

V usage is TRBV28 and J usage is TRBJ2-7; 11 bases are a match to TRBD1. The CDR3 loop spans 15 amino acids. V lost 6 bases to trimming and J lost 4 bases; unmatched junction nucleotides: 8. The germline V gene encodes CDR1 MDHEN and CDR2 SYDVKM. CDR3: CASSIAGTGGYEQYF. The CDR3 nucleotides are TGTGCCAGCAGCATCGCCGGGACAGGGGGTTACGAGCAGTACTTC.

A few counts support this clone. The gene calls are TRBV6-1 and TRBJ2-7, with a possible D match to TRBD1 (5 bases). This CDR3 region has 14 residues. Germline V CDR1 and CDR2: MNHNS, SASEGT. Deletions cut 4 bases from V and 2 bases from J, with 12 bases between. As DNA, the CDR3 is TGTGCCAGCAGTGTACCCGACAGCGCCTACGAGCAGTACTTC. This gives the protein CASSVPDSAYEQYF.

V usage is TRBV30 and J usage is TRBJ1-4, with D hard to call. V was pared by 4 bases and J by 5 bases, with 20 bases between. Germline values: CDR1 GTSNPN, CDR2 SVGIG (reference sequence). The CDR3 runs to 16 residues. The CDR3 here is CAWNRDVKGKNEKLFF. CDR3 nucleotides: TGTGCCTGGAACCGGGATGTCAAGGGTAAAAATGAAAAACTGTTTTTT.

The table lists this clone with a few counts. The chain links TRBV6-1 to TRBJ1-1; D is perhaps TRBD1 (5 bases). Trimming left V 4 bases short and J 5 bases short, with 14 bases between. Germline lookup yields CDR1 MNHNS and CDR2 SASEGT. The CDR3 extends over 14 amino acids. CDR3 DNA sequence: TGTGCCAGCAGTGTAAGAACAGGAGAAACTGAAGCTTTCTTT. Its protein product is CASSVRTGETEAFF.

The chain has TRBV2 and TRBJ2-1; 7 nucleotides line up with TRBD1. The CDR3 is 16 residues long. CDR1 is SNHLY, CDR2 FYNNEI, per germline. V was pared by 3 bases and J by 3 bases, with 8 bases of the junction left unmatched. The CDR3 nucleotides are TGTGCCAGCAGTGATGATGAGACAGGGAACTACAATGAGCAGTTCTTC. Its translation: CASSDDETGNYNEQFF.

The genes are TRBV4-1 and TRBJ1-1; 7 nucleotides align to TRBD1. Trimming cost V 3 bases and J 1 base; bases outside gene matches: 5. The length of the CDR3 is 15 residues. Germline CDR1 MGHRA, CDR2 YSYEKL. CDR3 nucleotide sequence: TGCGCCAGCAGCCAGGGCTCAGGGGGGAACACTGAAGCTTTCTTT. Protein sequence: CASSQGSGGNTEAFF.

The chain recombines TRBV28 with TRBJ2-5, with 8 nucleotides matching TRBD2. V lost 5 bases and J lost 5; bases outside the gene matches: 7. The length of the CDR3 is 14 residues. Germline CDR1 reads MDHEN; CDR2 reads SYDVKM. CDR3 DNA sequence: TGTGCCAGCAGTGTTAGCGGGAACGTGGAGACCCAGTACTTC. Its protein is CASSVSGNVETQYF.

This clone was seen just once. V and J are TRBV4-2 and TRBJ2-1; TRBD2 is a possible D gene (7 bases). Trimming cost V 3 bases and J 7 bases, with 19 bases left between them. Germline V lookup: CDR1 LGHNA, CDR2 YNFKEQ. The CDR3 totals 16 residues. The CDR3 sequence is CASSHSLGGLGNEQFF. The CDR3 DNA sequence: TGTGCCAGCAGCCATTCCCTCGGGGGGCTAGGGAATGAGCAGTTCTTC.

This clone was detected a few times. The chain recombines TRBV5-1 with TRBJ1-4; 12 positions agree with TRBD1. Per the germline V gene, CDR1 is SGHRS and CDR2 is YFSETQ. Trimming took 4 bases from V and 10 from J; bases not matched to a gene: 14. The CDR3 loop spans 17 amino acids. The CDR3: CASSEGQGAGVAGKLFF. CDR3 nucleotide sequence: TGCGCCAGCAGCGAGGGACAGGGGGCGGGTGTCGCGGGAAAACTGTTTTTT.

The rearrangement links TRBV7-9 to TRBJ1-2, with D tentatively TRBD1 (6 bases). V lost 10 bases and J 2 bases, leaving 8 bases between the germline ends. From germline, CDR1 is SEHNR and CDR2 FQNEAQ (reference sequence). This CDR3 is 11 amino acids long. CDR3: CATDRNYGYTF. In nucleotides, the CDR3 is TGTGCCACGGACAGAAACTATGGCTACACCTTC.

The chain recombines TRBV6-4 with TRBJ2-1; 8 bases are a match to TRBD2. Germline CDR1 reads MRHNA; CDR2 reads SNTAGT. V shed 2 bases, J shed 6 bases, and the junction held 6 bases outside the gene matches. The CDR3 totals 15 residues. The CDR3 spells CASSDVAGRSNEQFF. In DNA form, the CDR3 reads TGTGCCAGCAGTGACGTAGCGGGAAGATCCAATGAGCAGTTCTTC.

Turning to this clone: A read error may produce the germline difference seen at one junction end. This chain uses TRBV7-9 with TRBJ2-2; tentative D call: TRBD2 (5 bases). Germline CDR1 reads SEHNR; CDR2 reads FQNEAQ (reference sequence). The CDR3 sequence is 15 residues long. In nucleotides, the CDR3 is TGTGCCAGCAGCTTAGCCGGACTTCCCACCCGGGAGCTGTTTTTT. Its translation is CASSLAGLPTRELFF. Filled out from reference TRBV7-9 and TRBJ2-2, the complete variable domain reads DTGVSQNPRHKITKRGQNVTFRCDPISEHNRLYWYRQTLGQGPEFLTYFQNEAQLEKSRLLSDRFSAERPKGSFSTLEIQRTEQGDSAMYLCASSLAGLPTRELFFGEGSRLTVL.

The chain employs TRBV7-9 and TRBJ2-5; possibly TRBD2 for D (7 bases). Matching the DNA end better, TRBJ2-7 makes the J call doubtful. CDR1 is SEHNR and CDR2 is FQNEAQ in the germline V gene (reference sequence). The CDR3 has 14 amino acids. DNA for the CDR3: TGTGCCAGCAGCTGGGGGGGCGCTAGCTACGAGCAGTACTTC. Translation: CASSWGGASYEQYF.

The chain has TRBV6-5 and TRBJ2-5; 8 bases map to TRBD1. After removal of 6 bases from V and 13 bases from J, the junction contained 7 bases not matched to a gene. From germline, CDR1 is MNHEY and CDR2 SVGAGI. The CDR3 is made up of 11 amino acids. The CDR3 loop reads CASSSRGQGYF. The CDR3 nucleotides are TGTGCCAGCAGCTCCAGGGGGCAAGGGTACTTC.